This paragraph reports one T cell receptor beta chain. Its specific antigen is unknown. Per-nucleotide qualities are absent, and no much larger clonotype sits a single base away. These data originate in a study of HIV-infected patients and healthy controls (TCRdb year 2014). To prepare the library, 5' RACE was applied. The sample was run on an Illumina MiSeq. TCRdb reprocessed the public reads (quality trimming at Q25 with fastp, clone calling with MiXCR) and kept in-frame beta chains. Identical CDR3 proteins give one entry, which carries the most common genes and DNA. This sample lists 60,000 to 70,000 distinct CDR3 sequences; about 19% were detected once. The ten largest clonotypes hold approximately 1.5% of the sample. The CDR3 runs 15 amino acids, cysteine and phenylalanine included. The only DNA kept is the CDR3, 45 bases in frame from the first base. The germline V gene (reference sequence) supplies CDR1 DFQATT and CDR2 SNEGSKA. Deletion took 4 bases off V and 0 bases off J, with a span of 14 bases between the germline ends.

What was sequenced was CD4+ T cells from blood. This receptor chain uses TRBV20-1 and TRBJ2-3, with no reliable assignment of the D segment. The clonotype comes from a human donor in good health. The DNA sequence is as follows: TGCAGTGCTACCATCAGCCCAACTAGCACAGATACGCAGTATTTT. Its protein product is CSATISPTSTDTQYF.